This T cell receptor beta chain comes out of a study of response to subunit inactivated influenza vaccine. Worth noting for this clonotype: The antigen is undetermined.

TCRdb re-analysed the RT-PCR reads in MiXCR, keeping a single row per CDR3 protein. The sample carries roughly 760,000 distinct CDR3 sequences, less than 25% recorded once. Findings and limits, study-wide: The authors suggested that every seasonal influenza vaccination recruits few new T cells.

Germline assignment: CDR1 MNHEY and CDR2 SMNVEV (reference sequence). Trimming stripped 2 bases from V and 4 bases from J, with 17 bases between. This CDR3 comprises 16 residues. The specimen comprised PBMCs from blood, sampled roughly 5 days after vaccination. This sequence originates from a man in his forties or fifties who received an inactivated influenza vaccine. The genes are TRBV27 and TRBJ1-1; D unclear. The CDR3 loop reads CASSLTAPTVGTEAFF. The CDR3 nucleotides read TGTGCCAGCAGTTTAACAGCCCCCACGGTGGGCACTGAAGCTTTCTTT.